A selection of T cell receptor beta chains follows, all from one sample in a study of shared clonotypes between healthy human individuals. Sequencing was performed with immunoSEQ multiplex PCR; in TCRdb, only in-frame clones are kept and a portion is missing. The sample consists of some 2,000,000 clones, approximately 95% of them appearing once. Input material: naive CD4+ T cells sorted from blood. The receptors shown here come from a man between 18 and 29 years old in good health. CDR3s include the opening cysteine and the closing phenylalanine or tryptophan. Fields, in order: J gene, clone size, V gene, D gene, CDR3 DNA, CDR3 protein. D genes are given only for firm matches. Clone size is shown for a subset of rows, as once, few, many or a class of expanded clone.

j_call: TRBJ1-2
clone_size: .
v_call: TRBV5-4
d_call: TRBD1
cdr3_nt: TGTGCCAGCAGCCCGGACAGGGGCCGCTATGGCTACACCTTC
cdr3_aa: CASSPDRGRYGYTF

j_call: TRBJ1-2
clone_size: .
v_call: TRBV6-5
d_call: .
cdr3_nt: TGTGCCAGCAGTTGGCAGGGAGGTCGAGGGTATGGCTACACCTTC
cdr3_aa: CASSWQGGRGYGYTF

j_call: TRBJ2-7
clone_size: once
v_call: TRBV4-2
d_call: .
cdr3_nt: TGTGCCAGCAGCCAAAACTACGAGCAGTACTTC
cdr3_aa: CASSQNYEQYF

j_call: TRBJ2-7
clone_size: once
v_call: TRBV5-1
d_call: TRBD2
cdr3_nt: TGCGCCAGCAGCACGCCCGGGACTAGCGGGGGGGCTTTCTACGAGCAGTACTTC
cdr3_aa: CASSTPGTSGGAFYEQYF

j_call: TRBJ2-2
clone_size: .
v_call: TRBV11-2
d_call: .
cdr3_nt: TGTGCCAGCACCATCCGCTTGTATGGTGGAACGAACACCGGGGAGCTGTTTTTT
cdr3_aa: CASTIRLYGGTNTGELFF

j_call: TRBJ2-1
clone_size: .
v_call: TRBV29-1
d_call: .
cdr3_nt: TGCAGCGCCGGGGGTCGGTCCTACAATGAGCAGTTCTTC
cdr3_aa: CSAGGRSYNEQFF

j_call: TRBJ2-3
clone_size: .
v_call: TRBV4-2
d_call: .
cdr3_nt: TGTGCCAGCAGCCAAGAGGAGCAAGCCCGTCATACGCAGTATTTT
cdr3_aa: CASSQEEQARHTQYF

j_call: TRBJ1-5
clone_size: .
v_call: TRBV16
d_call: .
cdr3_nt: TGTGCCAGCAACCCGAATACGCAGCCCCAGCATTTT
cdr3_aa: CASNPNTQPQHF

j_call: TRBJ2-1
clone_size: .
v_call: TRBV7-7
d_call: TRBD1
cdr3_nt: TGTGCTAGCAGCCGCCTCCAGGGGACAGGGAACAATGAGCAGTTCTTC
cdr3_aa: CASSRLQGTGNNEQFF

j_call: TRBJ1-1
clone_size: .
v_call: TRBV18
d_call: .
cdr3_nt: TGTGCCAGCTCACCACGGGACTTGAACACTGAAGCTTTCTTT
cdr3_aa: CASSPRDLNTEAFF

j_call: TRBJ2-7
clone_size: .
v_call: TRBV10-3
d_call: .
cdr3_nt: TGTGCCATCAGTGAGGATACAGGTTTCAAGCAGTACTTC
cdr3_aa: CAISEDTGFKQYF

j_call: TRBJ2-5
clone_size: .
v_call: TRBV28
d_call: TRBD2
cdr3_nt: TGTGCCAGCAGTTTCCCTCTAGCGGGAGGGGGAGAGACCCAGTACTTC
cdr3_aa: CASSFPLAGGGETQYF

j_call: TRBJ1-4
clone_size: few
v_call: TRBV7-9
d_call: .
cdr3_nt: TGTGCCAGCAGCTTAAAGGAAAAACTGTTTTTT
cdr3_aa: CASSLKEKLFF

j_call: TRBJ2-1
clone_size: .
v_call: TRBV6-5
d_call: .
cdr3_nt: TGTGCCAGCAGTCCCCATACCGGGACTCCCCGCGAGCAGTTCTTC
cdr3_aa: CASSPHTGTPREQFF

j_call: TRBJ2-7
clone_size: .
v_call: TRBV30
d_call: TRBD1
cdr3_nt: TGTGCCTGGAGTGGCCTGGACAGGCTACACGAGCAGTACTTC
cdr3_aa: CAWSGLDRLHEQYF

j_call: TRBJ2-5
clone_size: .
v_call: TRBV5-4
d_call: .
cdr3_nt: TGTGCCAGCAGCTTGGGTGCGAAGGGAGACCAGTACTTC
cdr3_aa: CASSLGAKGDQYF

j_call: TRBJ1-1
clone_size: once
v_call: TRBV18
d_call: .
cdr3_nt: TGTGCCAGCTCACCATCCAACCCAAGGATGAACACTGAAGCTTTCTTT
cdr3_aa: CASSPSNPRMNTEAFF

j_call: TRBJ1-1
clone_size: .
v_call: TRBV5-6
d_call: .
cdr3_nt: TGTGCCAGCAGCCTCTCCCTCGGGGGGGCTTTCTTT
cdr3_aa: CASSLSLGGAFF

j_call: TRBJ1-1
clone_size: .
v_call: TRBV28
d_call: TRBD1
cdr3_nt: TGTGCCAGCACCATTCTCCGGCAGGGGGATTGGGCTTTCTTT
cdr3_aa: CASTILRQGDWAFF

j_call: TRBJ2-5
clone_size: .
v_call: TRBV18
d_call: .
cdr3_nt: TGTGCCAGTTCCCGGGACAAGGGGGGAGAGACCCAGTACTTC
cdr3_aa: CASSRDKGGETQYF

j_call: TRBJ2-7
clone_size: once
v_call: TRBV7-8
d_call: .
cdr3_nt: TGTGCCAGCAGCTTTGGCACTTTGACCTACGAGCAGTACTTC
cdr3_aa: CASSFGTLTYEQYF

j_call: TRBJ2-7
clone_size: .
v_call: TRBV5-1
d_call: .
cdr3_nt: TGCGCCAGCAGCGCGGGGAGCTCCTACGAGCAGTACTTC
cdr3_aa: CASSAGSSYEQYF

j_call: TRBJ1-5
clone_size: .
v_call: TRBV19
d_call: TRBD1
cdr3_nt: TGTGCCAGTAGTATCAGGGGGCCCGATCAGCCCCAGCATTTT
cdr3_aa: CASSIRGPDQPQHF

j_call: TRBJ1-1
clone_size: .
v_call: TRBV9
d_call: .
cdr3_nt: TGTGCCAGCAGCCTCAACACGTTGAACACTGAAGCTTTCTTT
cdr3_aa: CASSLNTLNTEAFF

j_call: TRBJ2-7
clone_size: .
v_call: TRBV30
d_call: TRBD1
cdr3_nt: TGTGCCTTGACCGGGACAGGGGACTCCGAGCAGTACTTC
cdr3_aa: CALTGTGDSEQYF

j_call: TRBJ2-5
clone_size: .
v_call: TRBV10-3
d_call: .
cdr3_nt: TGTGCCATCAGTGAGTCGCGACAGCGAACTAAGGAGACCCAGTACTTC
cdr3_aa: CAISESRQRTKETQYF

j_call: TRBJ2-3
clone_size: .
v_call: TRBV9
d_call: TRBD2
cdr3_nt: TGTGCCAGCAGCGTATTAGGACTAGCGGGATTCACAGATACGCAGTATTTT
cdr3_aa: CASSVLGLAGFTDTQYF